A single sample is the source of the 11 T cell receptor beta chains below, sequenced in a study of read filtering for tumor transcriptome and immune sequencing. Molecular barcoded adaptors covering alpha/delta and beta/gamma chains were used on approximately 400 ng RNA. A single record per CDR3 protein comes from TCRdb applying MiXCR to the reads. The data hold roughly 56,000 distinct CDR3 sequences, with approximately 20% observed a single time. Sequenced input: a population of CD138-negative cells sorted from bone marrow. Receptors originate from a donor at least 40 years old with multiple myeloma.

The sample holds many counts of this clonotype. The chain is built from TRBV20-1 and TRBJ2-1; 11 positions match TRBD2. In germline, CDR1 is DFQATT, CDR2 SNEGSKA (reference sequence). This CDR3 has 13 residues. The CDR3 region is CSEPGLAANEQFF. The CDR3 nucleotides are TGCAGCGAACCGGGACTAGCGGCCAATGAGCAGTTCTTC.

Many counts were recorded for this clonotype. This chain uses TRBV19 with TRBJ1-6; tentatively, D is TRBD1 (6 bases). Germline CDR1 and CDR2: LNHDA and SQIVND (reference sequence). The CDR3 is made up of 17 amino acids. The V end was cut by 5 bases, the J end by 9 bases, with 23 bases between. The CDR3 here is CASSPNLRDTGSSPLHF. CDR3 DNA: TGTGCCAGTAGTCCGAACCTCCGGGACACCGGGAGTTCACCCCTCCACTTT.

Only a few counts were recorded for this clonotype. V is TRBV9 and J is TRBJ2-6; no reliable D call. The length of the CDR3 is 15 residues. V dropped 0 bases and J dropped 0 bases, with 4 bases sitting between them. CDR1 SGDLS and CDR2 YYNGEE come from the germline V gene. The CDR3 loop is CASSVASSGANVLTF. The CDR3 bases are TGTGCCAGCAGCGTAGCCAGCTCTGGGGCCAACGTCCTGACTTTC. Drawing the rest from reference TRBV9 and TRBJ2-6, the complete variable domain is DSGVTQTPKHLITATGQRVTLRCSPRSGDLSVYWYQQSLDQGLQFLIQYYNGEERAKGNILERFSAQQFPDLHSELNLSSLELGDSALYFCASSVASSGANVLTFGAGSRLTVL.

Turning to this clonotype: One end of the junction fails to match germline, which may point to a read error. The chain is built from TRBV13 and TRBJ2-1; 7 nucleotides line up with TRBD2. Germline CDR1 and CDR2: PRHDT and FYEKMQ (reference sequence). The CDR3 length is 12 residues. CDR3 sequence: CACSGDYIEQFF. Written as DNA, the CDR3 is TGTGCCTGCAGCGGGGATTACATTGAGCAGTTCTTC. Combining the CDR3 with reference TRBV13 and TRBJ2-1 gives the whole variable domain AAGVIQSPRHLIKEKRETATLKCYPIPRHDTVYWYQQGPGQDPQFLISFYEKMQSDKGSIPDRFSAQQFSDYHSELNMSSLELGDSALYFCACSGDYIEQFFGPGTRLTVL.

With regard to this clonotype: Being one base from a much bigger clone, this may be a read error. This chain links TRBV20-1 with TRBJ1-5; D may be TRBD1 (5 bases). The length of the CDR3 is 13 residues. Germline values: CDR1 DFQATT, CDR2 SNEGSKA (reference sequence). Trimming stripped 5 bases from V and 7 bases from J, with 15 bases between. This CDR3 reads CSAGRGGGQPQHF. The CDR3 nucleotides read TGCAGTGCTGGAAGGGGAGGTGGGCAGCCCCAGCATTTT.

This clonotype was picked up many times. This chain joins TRBV7-6 and TRBJ2-3; D is unresolved. There are 14 residues in the CDR3. Germline-derived CDR1 and CDR2 are SGHVS and FNYEAQ. The V end was cut by 5 bases, the J end by 1 base, with 10 bases between. The CDR3 reads CASSPDGGTDTQYF. The CDR3 DNA reads TGTGCCAGCAGCCCCGATGGCGGCACAGATACGCAGTATTTT.

This clonotype was recorded many times. V is TRBV4-1 and J is TRBJ2-1; TRBD2 agrees at 9 bases. The V gene end was trimmed by 1 base and the J gene end by 4 bases; junction bases not matched to a gene: 8. This CDR3 spans 17 amino acids. Per germline, CDR1 MGHRA and CDR2 YSYEKL. The CDR3 reads CASSQAQSGRFYNEQFF. The CDR3 DNA follows: TGCGCCAGCAGCCAAGCCCAAAGCGGGAGGTTTTACAATGAGCAGTTCTTC.

This clonotype was observed many times. This CDR3 is CASSPHRGGNYEQYF. Here the CDR3 DNA reads TGCGCCAGCAGTCCCCATCGCGGGGGGAACTACGAGCAGTACTTC. J is TRBJ2-7 and V is TRBV23-1; 8 nucleotides match TRBD2. TRBV23-1 is an ORF, and what it does is uncertain. The CDR3 contains 15 residues. V lost 4 bases, J lost 3 bases, and 8 bases stayed unmatched.

This rearrangement joins TRBV12-3 or TRBV12-4 to TRBJ1-3; D unresolved. This CDR3 spans 16 amino acids. V lost 5 bases and J 2 bases, leaving 16 bases between the germline ends. The CDR3 region has the DNA TGTGCCAGCAGTAGTAGTACAATGGGAGCTGGAAACACCATATATTTT. It is translated as CASSSSTMGAGNTIYF.

The sample holds many counts of this clonotype. The chain has TRBV5-1 and TRBJ1-6; the match to TRBD1 covers 7 bases. Looked up from germline, CDR1 is SGHRS and CDR2 is YFSETQ. The CDR3 is 13 amino acids. Trimming took 8 bases from V and 9 from J; bases not matched to a gene: 8. CDR3 in amino acids: CASRQGFGSPLHF. The CDR3 DNA reads TGCGCCAGTCGACAGGGCTTCGGTTCACCCCTCCACTTT. The whole variable domain, filled in from reference TRBV5-1 and TRBJ1-6, reads KAGVTQTPRYLIKTRGQQVTLSCSPISGHRSVSWYQQTPGQGLQFLFEYFSETQRNKGNFPGRFSGRQFSNSRSEMNVSTLELGDSALYLCASRQGFGSPLHFGNGTRLTVT.

This clonotype has more than one count but fewer than ten. This rearrangement joins TRBV7-3 to TRBJ1-3; no reliable D call. The germline CDR1 and CDR2 sequences are SGHTA and FQGTGA. V dropped 5 bases and J dropped 0 bases, with 5 bases sitting between them. The CDR3 consists of 13 residues. The CDR3 nucleotides are TGTGCCAGCAGCCCGAGCTCTGGAAACACCATATATTTT. The encoded protein is CASSPSSGNTIYF.